The 2 T cell receptor beta chains in this list originate from one sample, sequenced in a study of blood T cell repertoires in COVID-19. Using immunoSEQ multiplex PCR, the repertoire was profiled, and TCRdb retains in-frame clones only, with some absent. The sample lists approximately 170,000 clones, roughly 90% occurring once. Material: peripheral blood. The receptor set was obtained from a woman aged 70-85 years with acute or convalescent COVID-19.

The chain joins TRBV25-1 to TRBJ2-3, with 10 bases identical to TRBD2. Trimming took 8 bases from V and 5 from J; bases not matched to a gene: 7. CDR3 length: 14 amino acids. Germline values: CDR1 MGHDK, CDR2 SYGVNS. The CDR3 DNA reads as TGTGCCAGCTCCCTAGCGGGGGCCAGAGATACGCAGTATTTT. This codes for CASSLAGARDTQYF.

The CDR3 coding sequence is TGTGCCAGCAGCCGAGTGGGTCAAGGGGCCCGTGAGCAGTTCTTC. Protein: CASSRVGQGAREQFF. The V and J genes are TRBV7-9 and TRBJ2-1; D is possibly TRBD1 (5 bases). The V gene's germline CDR1 is SEHNR and CDR2 FQNEAQ (reference sequence). This CDR3 is 15 amino acids long. The V end lost 5 bases, the J end lost 9 bases, and 20 bases lay between the germline ends.